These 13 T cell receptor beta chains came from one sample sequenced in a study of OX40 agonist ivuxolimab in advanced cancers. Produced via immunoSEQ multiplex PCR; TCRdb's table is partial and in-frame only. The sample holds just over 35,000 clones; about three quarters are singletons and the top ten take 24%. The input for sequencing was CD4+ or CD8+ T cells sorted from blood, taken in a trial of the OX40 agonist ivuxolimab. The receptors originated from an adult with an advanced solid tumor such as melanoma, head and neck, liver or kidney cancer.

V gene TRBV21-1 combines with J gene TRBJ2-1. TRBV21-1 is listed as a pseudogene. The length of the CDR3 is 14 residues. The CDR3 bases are TGTGCCAGCAGCAAAGGAAAGTCGGCCGATGAGCAGTTCTTC. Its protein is CASSKGKSADEQFF.

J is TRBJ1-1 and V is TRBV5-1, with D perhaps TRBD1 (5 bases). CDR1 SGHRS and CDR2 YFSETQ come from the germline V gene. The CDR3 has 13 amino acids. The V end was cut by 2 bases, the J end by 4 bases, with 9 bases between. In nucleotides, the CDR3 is TGCGCCAGCAGCTTAAGGGGAGTCACTGAAGCTTTCTTT. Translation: CASSLRGVTEAFF.

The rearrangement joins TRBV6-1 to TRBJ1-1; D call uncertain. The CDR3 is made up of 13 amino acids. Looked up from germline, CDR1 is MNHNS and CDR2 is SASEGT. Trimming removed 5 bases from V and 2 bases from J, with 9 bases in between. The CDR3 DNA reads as TGTGCCAGCAGTCGCTCAAGTAACACTGAAGCTTTCTTT. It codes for CASSRSSNTEAFF.

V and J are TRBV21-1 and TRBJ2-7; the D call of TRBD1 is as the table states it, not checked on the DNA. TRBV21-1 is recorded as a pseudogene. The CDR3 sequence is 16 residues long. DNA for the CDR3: TGTGCCAGCAGCAGTTCCGGGACAGTTCTCAGCTACGAGCAGTACTTC. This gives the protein CASSSSGTVLSYEQYF.

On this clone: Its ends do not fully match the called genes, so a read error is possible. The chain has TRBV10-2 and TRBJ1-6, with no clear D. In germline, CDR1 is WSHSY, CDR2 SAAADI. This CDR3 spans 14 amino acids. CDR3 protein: CASIEGRGNSPLHF. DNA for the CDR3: TGCGCCAGCATTGAGGGTCGAGGAAATTCACCCCTCCACTTT.

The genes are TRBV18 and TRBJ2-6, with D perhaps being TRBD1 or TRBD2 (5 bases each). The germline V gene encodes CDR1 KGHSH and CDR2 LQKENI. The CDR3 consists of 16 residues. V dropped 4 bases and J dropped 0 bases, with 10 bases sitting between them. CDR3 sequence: CASSLFGGSGANVLTF. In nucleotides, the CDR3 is TGTGCCAGCTCACTCTTTGGGGGCTCTGGGGCCAACGTCCTGACTTTC.

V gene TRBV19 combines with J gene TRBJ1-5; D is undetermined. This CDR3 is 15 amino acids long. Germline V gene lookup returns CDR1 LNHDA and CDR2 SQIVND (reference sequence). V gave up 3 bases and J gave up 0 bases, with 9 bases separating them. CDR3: CASSITIYSNQPQHF. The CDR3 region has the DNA TGTGCCAGTAGTATCACTATCTATAGCAATCAGCCCCAGCATTTT.

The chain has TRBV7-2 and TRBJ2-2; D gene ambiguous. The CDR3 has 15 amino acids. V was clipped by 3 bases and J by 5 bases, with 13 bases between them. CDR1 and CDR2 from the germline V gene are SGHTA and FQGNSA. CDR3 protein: CASSFSPGGTGELFF. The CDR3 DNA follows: TGTGCCAGCAGCTTCTCTCCCGGCGGAACCGGGGAGCTGTTTTTT.

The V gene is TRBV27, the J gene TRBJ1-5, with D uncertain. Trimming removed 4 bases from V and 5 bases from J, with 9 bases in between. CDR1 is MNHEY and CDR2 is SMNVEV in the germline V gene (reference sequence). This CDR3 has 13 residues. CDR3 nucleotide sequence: TGTGCCAGCAGTTCAACGGGTTATCAGCCCCAGCATTTT. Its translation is CASSSTGYQPQHF.

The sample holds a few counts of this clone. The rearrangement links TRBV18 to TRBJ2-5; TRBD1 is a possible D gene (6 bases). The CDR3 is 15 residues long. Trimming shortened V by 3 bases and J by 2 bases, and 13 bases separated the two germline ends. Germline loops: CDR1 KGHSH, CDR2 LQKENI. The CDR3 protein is CASSPPWGLQETQYF. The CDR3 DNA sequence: TGTGCCAGCTCACCGCCGTGGGGGCTGCAAGAGACCCAGTACTTC.

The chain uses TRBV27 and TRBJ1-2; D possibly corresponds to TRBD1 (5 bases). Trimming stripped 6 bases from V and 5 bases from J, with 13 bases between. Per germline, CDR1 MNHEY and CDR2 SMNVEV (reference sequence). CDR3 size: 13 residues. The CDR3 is CASRIDSTYGYTF. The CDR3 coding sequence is TGTGCCAGCAGGATAGACAGTACTTATGGCTACACCTTC.

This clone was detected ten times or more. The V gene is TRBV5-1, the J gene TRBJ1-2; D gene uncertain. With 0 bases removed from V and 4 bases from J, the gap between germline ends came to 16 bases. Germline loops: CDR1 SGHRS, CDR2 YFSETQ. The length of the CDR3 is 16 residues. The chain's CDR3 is CASSLALPSDGYGYTF. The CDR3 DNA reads TGCGCCAGCAGCTTGGCCCTGCCTTCGGATGGCTATGGCTACACCTTC.

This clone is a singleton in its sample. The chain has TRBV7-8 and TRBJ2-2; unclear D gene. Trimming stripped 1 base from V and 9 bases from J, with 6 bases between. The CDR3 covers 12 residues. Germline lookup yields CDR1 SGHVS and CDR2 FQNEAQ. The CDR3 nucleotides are TGTGCCAGCAGCTTAGGGGGAAGGGAGCTGTTTTTT. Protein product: CASSLGGRELFF.